This TCR beta chain was identified in a study of early T cells in non-severe SARS-CoV-2 infection. Study-wide background: Whole-blood bulk RNA, unsorted, was sequenced, and chains were unpaired.

Separate cDNA molecules each had unique molecular identifiers attached to them. TCRdb called the 5' RACE reads again in MiXCR, with one record for every CDR3 protein. The sample holds tens of thousands of distinct CDR3 sequences, 4.5% to 7% seen once. This clonotype was counted a few times. Sequencing used whole blood. The TCR comes from an adult who was a healthcare worker with PCR-confirmed SARS-CoV-2 infection or an uninfected control (not recorded which).

The CDR3 spells CASSLEGGGYTF. Here the CDR3 DNA reads TGTGCCAGCAGCTTAGAAGGAGGAGGCTACACCTTC. The V gene is TRBV7-2, the J gene TRBJ1-2; D call uncertain. The V gene lost 1 base and the J gene lost 8 bases, with 8 bases spanning the gap. Germline CDR1 is SGHTA and CDR2 is FQGNSA. The CDR3 is 12 residues long.